A single sample gave rise to the 13 T cell receptor beta chains below, sequenced in a study of monozygotic twins with cystic fibrosis (dated by TCRdb to 2020 to 2023). Library method: the immunoSEQ multiplex PCR assay. Here the immuneACCESS table is served through TCRdb, limited to in-frame sequences with V and J called. Missing clones are a known gap in these copies; in checked studies unresolved V genes cover under half, and the rest lacks a known reason. A total of around 35,000 clones appear in this sample, nearly 85% of them only once. Under 2% of the sample belongs to the ten largest clones. Input material: blood. The source is a girl aged 2-10 years with cystic fibrosis.

V usage is TRBV7-9 and J usage is TRBJ2-3; 8 nucleotides align to TRBD1. V lost 0 bases and J lost 2; bases outside the gene matches: 10. The length of the CDR3 is 18 residues. Germline V gene data show CDR1 as SEHNR and CDR2 as FQNEAQ (reference sequence). CDR3 sequence reads: CASSLALGQGWVTDTQYF. The CDR3, as DNA: TGTGCCAGCAGCTTAGCGCTAGGACAGGGATGGGTCACAGATACGCAGTATTTT.

The chain carries TRBV30 and TRBJ1-2, with 9 bases matching TRBD1. The ends lost 5 bases at V and 6 bases at J; junction bases unmatched: 13. The germline gives CDR1 GTSNPN, CDR2 SVGIG (reference sequence). This CDR3 comprises 15 residues. Written as DNA, the CDR3 is TGTGCCTGGGTTACCTCCATGGGGACAGGGAATGGCTACACCTTC. Amino acids: CAWVTSMGTGNGYTF.

V and J are TRBV2 and TRBJ2-2; no clear D gene. Germline CDR1 reads SNHLY; CDR2 reads FYNNEI. Trimming took off 2 bases at V and 4 bases at J, with 14 bases between the two ends. The CDR3 sequence is 16 residues long. The CDR3 sequence is CASSEPVTSGTGELFF. DNA of the CDR3: TGTGCCAGCAGTGAACCCGTGACCTCGGGCACCGGGGAGCTGTTTTTT. Filled out from reference TRBV2 and TRBJ2-2, the complete variable domain reads EPEVTQTPSHQVTQMGQEVILRCVPISNHLYFYWYRQILGQKVEFLVSFYNNEISEKSEIFDDQFSVERPDGSNFTLKIRSTKLEDSAMYFCASSEPVTSGTGELFFGEGSRLTVL.

The chain recombines TRBV7-2 with TRBJ2-7, with 11 nucleotides matching TRBD1. CDR3 length: 17 residues. From germline, CDR1 is SGHTA and CDR2 FQGNSA. V was pared by 3 bases and J by 3 bases, with 10 bases of the junction left unmatched. Written as DNA, the CDR3 is TGTGCCAGCAGCTTCAGCAGGACAGGGGGCCTCCTCTACGAGCAGTACTTC. It is translated as CASSFSRTGGLLYEQYF.

The chain is built from TRBV5-1 and TRBJ1-1; 7 nucleotides line up with TRBD1. The CDR3 extends over 14 amino acids. V gave up 7 bases and J gave up 1 base; unmatched junction bases: 7. Germline CDR1 is SGHRS and CDR2 is YFSETQ. The CDR3 spells CASRSGTENTEAFF. Here the CDR3 DNA reads TGCGCCAGCCGGTCCGGGACAGAGAACACTGAAGCTTTCTTT.

The V and J genes are TRBV13 and TRBJ2-5; a weak D match, TRBD1 (7 bases). The CDR3 is made up of 15 amino acids. The V gene lost 1 base and the J gene lost 6 bases, with 15 bases spanning the gap. Germline CDR1 and CDR2: PRHDT and FYEKMQ (reference sequence). This CDR3 is CASSLVARGRQTQYF. The CDR3, as DNA: TGTGCCAGCAGCTTAGTCGCCAGGGGGAGGCAGACCCAGTACTTC.

This clone showed up just once. The rearrangement joins TRBV4-1 to TRBJ2-1, with D perhaps TRBD2 (5 bases). CDR3 length: 15 residues. Germline lookup yields CDR1 MGHRA and CDR2 YSYEKL. V was clipped by 3 bases and J by 0 bases, with 9 bases between them. CDR3: CASSHLALSYNEQFF. CDR3 in DNA: TGCGCCAGCAGCCACTTAGCGCTCTCCTACAATGAGCAGTTCTTC.

The rearrangement uses TRBV2 and TRBJ2-7; 9 bases are a match to TRBD1. V gave up 11 bases and J gave up 2 bases; unmatched junction bases: 7. Germline V lookup: CDR1 SNHLY, CDR2 FYNNEI. The CDR3 has 13 amino acids. Here the CDR3 reads CAGHRGRPYEQYF. The DNA of the CDR3 is TGTGCCGGTCACAGGGGGCGCCCCTACGAGCAGTACTTC. The variable domain in full, with the rest retrieved from reference TRBV2 and TRBJ2-7, is EPEVTQTPSHQVTQMGQEVILRCVPISNHLYFYWYRQILGQKVEFLVSFYNNEISEKSEIFDDQFSVERPDGSNFTLKIRSTKLEDSAMYFCAGHRGRPYEQYFGPGTRLTVT.

The chain links TRBV29-1 to TRBJ1-2, with D unresolved. Trimming shortened V by 7 bases and J by 4 bases, and 7 bases separated the two germline ends. CDR1 is SQVTM and CDR2 is ANQGSEA in the germline V gene. The CDR3 extends over 10 amino acids. The CDR3: CSAYPYGYTF. The DNA of the CDR3 is TGCAGCGCATACCCCTATGGCTACACCTTC.

The chain uses TRBV29-1 and TRBJ1-2; D unresolved. CDR3 length: 13 amino acids. Germline CDR1 SQVTM, CDR2 ANQGSEA. The V gene lost 6 bases and the J gene lost 0 bases, with 11 bases spanning the gap. The CDR3, as DNA: TGCAGCGTAGGACGAGGAGCTAACTATGGCTACACCTTC. Its protein product is CSVGRGANYGYTF.

This clone was counted only a few times. CDR3 sequence (DNA): TGTGCCAGCAGCTTAGAGCGGACTAGCGGGGGGGCATGGTTCTTC. The encoded protein is CASSLERTSGGAWFF. The chain combines TRBV7-2 with TRBJ2-1; 15 nucleotides align to TRBD2. V lost 1 base, J lost 15 bases, and 7 bases stayed unmatched. This CDR3 spans 15 amino acids. Germline values: CDR1 SGHTA, CDR2 FQGNSA.

V gene TRBV29-1 combines with J gene TRBJ1-2, with D uncertain. From germline, CDR1 is SQVTM and CDR2 ANQGSEA. CDR3 length: 11 amino acids. With 2 bases removed from V and 8 bases from J, the gap between germline ends came to 9 bases. CDR3: CSVEQALGYTF. Here the CDR3 DNA reads TGCAGCGTTGAACAGGCCCTCGGCTACACCTTC.

The chain carries TRBV30 and TRBJ1-1; tentative D call: TRBD1 (5 bases). CDR1 is GTSNPN and CDR2 is SVGIG in the germline V gene (reference sequence). V shed 0 bases and J shed 1 base, with 15 bases lying between them. This CDR3 spans 16 amino acids. CDR3 DNA sequence: TGTGCCTGGAGTGTACTGGCAGGGTTAAAGAACACTGAAGCTTTCTTT. The encoded protein is CAWSVLAGLKNTEAFF.